Below, one T cell receptor beta chain is given with its context. Its antigen remains unknown. The length of the CDR3 is 17 residues. CDR1 SGDLS and CDR2 YYNGEE come from the germline V gene. Deletions cut 2 bases from V and 4 bases from J, with 18 bases between. The data are from a study of cytomegalovirus exposure and HLA in healthy donors. General observations from the study: The classifier, whose performance was assessed in both the original and validation cohorts, reportedly diagnosed cytomegalovirus status with high specificity and sensitivity.

The PCR had 60 Vbeta and 13 Jbeta primers. The protocol was immunoSEQ multiplex PCR, while the TCRdb copy is restricted to in-frame clones and leaves out a portion. There are 90,000 to 120,000 clones in the sample; roughly 70% occur only once, and around 13% lies in the top ten. The donors were healthy bone marrow donors. Despite likely unrecorded immune exposures, the donors were nominally healthy at the time of sampling. The sequenced material came from PBMCs. This chain joins TRBV9 and TRBJ2-2; TRBD1 is a possible D gene (5 bases). The source of this sequence is a woman in her forties in good health and CMV-seropositive. The CDR3 coding sequence is TGTGCCAGCAGCGTTCAGGAAACTCTCGACAGCACCGGGGAGCTGTTTTTT. Its protein product is CASSVQETLDSTGELFF. Filled out from reference TRBV9 and TRBJ2-2, the complete variable domain reads DSGVTQTPKHLITATGQRVTLRCSPRSGDLSVYWYQQSLDQGLQFLIQYYNGEERAKGNILERFSAQQFPDLHSELNLSSLELGDSALYFCASSVQETLDSTGELFFGEGSRLTVL.